This TCR beta chain comes out of a study of T-cell reconstitution after alpha-beta-depleted transplantation in children. The TCRbeta library was prepared with unique molecular identifiers. TCRdb reprocessed the PCR reads with MiXCR, giving one entry per CDR3 protein. The sample lists some 500,000 distinct CDR3 sequences, about 17% occurring once. This clonotype was observed a few times. The CDR3 is 12 amino acids. The V gene's germline CDR1 is MNHEY and CDR2 SMNVEV (reference sequence). The trim removed 4 bases at V and 8 bases at J, leaving 2 bases unmatched. The chain carries TRBV27 and TRBJ2-1; 7 bases agree with TRBD1. The receptor comes from a human donor who donated a stem cell graft to a child with acute lymphoblastic leukemia. The source was PBMCs from the stem cell graft donor, collected from the stem cell graft. CDR3 nucleotides: TGTGCCAGCAGTTGGACAGGCTATGAGCAGTTCTTC. Translating gives CASSWTGYEQFF.